A selection of T cell receptor beta chains follows, all from one sample in a study of vaccination and CD4 T cells after COVID-19. Their recognized antigens are unknown. In TCRdb, the PCR reads were re-called with MiXCR into one record per CDR3 protein. This sample has around 9,300 distinct CDR3 sequences, with roughly 18% found just once. The input for sequencing was CD4+ T cells from blood, cultured in vitro, taken after SARS-CoV-2 vaccination. The receptors were gathered from a human donor who had recovered from COVID-19. Both conserved end residues are part of each CDR3. The order of the fields is D gene, J gene, clone size, V gene, CDR3 DNA, CDR3 protein. A D gene is named only where the DNA matches it firmly. The size entry is marked missing in some rows and otherwise reads once, few, many or a size class.

NA,TRBJ1-2,NA,TRBV4-1,TGCGCCAGCAGCCAAGCCCCCCCAGGGAACTATGGCTACACCTTC,CASSQAPPGNYGYTF
NA,TRBJ1-2,few,TRBV28,TGTGCCAGCAGCCGCCCCTCTCGAGCATCGGGCTACACCTTC,CASSRPSRASGYTF
NA,TRBJ2-7,NA,TRBV7-9,TGTGCCAGCAAAACTTCCCCTTTCGAGATCGTGGCCTACGAGCAGTACTTC,CASKTSPFEIVAYEQYF
NA,TRBJ2-2,NA,TRBV19,TGTGCCAGTAGGATGGGGGCCACGAACACCGGGGAGCTGTTTTTT,CASRMGATNTGELFF
TRBD2,TRBJ2-1,NA,TRBV5-1,TGCGCCAGCGGGACTAGCGGGGGGCGATCGAGCTCCTACAATGAGCAGTTCTTC,CASGTSGGRSSSYNEQFF
NA,TRBJ1-1,NA,TRBV10-2,TGCGCCAGCAGTGAGGCCGGTAGTAACCTGAACACTGAAGCTTTCTTT,CASSEAGSNLNTEAFF
NA,TRBJ2-7,NA,TRBV6-1,TGTGCCAGCATCCGAGCCGATAGCGGCTCCTACGAGCAGTACTTC,CASIRADSGSYEQYF
NA,TRBJ1-5,medium-sized,TRBV7-2,TGTGCCAGCAGTGCTAGCAATCAGCCCCAGCATTTT,CASSASNQPQHF
TRBD1,TRBJ2-6,NA,TRBV12-3/TRBV12-4,TGTGCCAGCAGGTCGACAGGGTATGGGGCCAACGTCCTGACTTTC,CASRSTGYGANVLTF
NA,TRBJ2-1,few,TRBV29-1,TGCAGCGTTGGGGTACTAGACTCCTACAATGAGCAGTTCTTC,CSVGVLDSYNEQFF
NA,TRBJ2-3,few,TRBV28,TGTGCCAGCAGTTTGGGTAGCACAGATACGCAGTATTTT,CASSLGSTDTQYF
NA,TRBJ1-1,many,TRBV20-1,TGCAGTGCTGCCGAGATGCGGAGGAACACTGAAGCTTTCTTT,CSAAEMRRNTEAFF
TRBD2,TRBJ2-3,few,TRBV6-2/TRBV6-3,TGTGCCAGCAGTCTCGGACTAGCGGGAGGTCGCACAGATACGCAGTATTTT,CASSLGLAGGRTDTQYF
NA,TRBJ1-2,few,TRBV7-9,TGTGCCAGCAGCTTAGCGTCAGGGAACTATGGCTACACCTTC,CASSLASGNYGYTF
NA,TRBJ1-2,NA,TRBV28,TGTGCCAGCAGTCAGGGAAAAAACTATGGCTACACCTTC,CASSQGKNYGYTF
TRBD1,TRBJ1-2,few,TRBV19,TGTGCCAGTGCCGGCGACAGGGCCTATGGCTACACCTTC,CASAGDRAYGYTF
TRBD2,TRBJ2-7,few,TRBV20-1,TGCAGTGCTAGAGATCTGGCTAGCGGGACCTACGAGCAGTACTTC,CSARDLASGTYEQYF
TRBD1,TRBJ2-7,NA,TRBV29-1,TGCAGCGTCCTGGACAGGGTTGGCTACGAGCAGTACTTC,CSVLDRVGYEQYF
TRBD1,TRBJ1-5,NA,TRBV19,TGTGCCAGTAGTATAGGTTATTCAGGGGGGGGAGGCAATCAGCCCCAGCATTTT,CASSIGYSGGGGNQPQHF
TRBD1,TRBJ2-7,NA,TRBV29-1,TGCAGCGTCGGCGGGACAGGGCTGAACGAGCAGTACTTC,CSVGGTGLNEQYF
TRBD1,TRBJ1-2,NA,TRBV29-1,TGCAGCGTTGCTTTAAGGGCGGACAGGCCCCATGGCTACACCTTC,CSVALRADRPHGYTF
NA,TRBJ1-1,few,TRBV7-3,TGTGCCAGCAGAAAAACAGTGAACACTGAAGCTTTCTTT,CASRKTVNTEAFF
TRBD1,TRBJ1-1,NA,TRBV5-1,TGCGCCAGCAGCTGGACAGGGGGCACTGAAGCTTTCTTT,CASSWTGGTEAFF
TRBD1,TRBJ2-1,many,TRBV7-6,TGTGCCAGCAGGTCCGGGACAGGCGGCTACAATGAGCAGTTCTTC,CASRSGTGGYNEQFF
TRBD1,TRBJ2-7,NA,TRBV6-1,TGTGCCAGCAGTGCATTGACAGGGCCCTCCTACGAGCGGTACTTC,CASSALTGPSYERYF
TRBD1,TRBJ1-5,NA,TRBV27,TGTGCCAGCAGTTTAGGACAGGCAAATCAGCCCCAGCATTTT,CASSLGQANQPQHF
NA,TRBJ1-5,few,TRBV6-2/TRBV6-3,TGTGCCAGCAGTCGATCGACTAGCAATCAGCCCCAGCATTTT,CASSRSTSNQPQHF
NA,TRBJ2-1,NA,TRBV4-1,TGCGCCAGCAGCCAAGGCGGTCGGTCCGGCTCCTACAATGAGCAGTTCTTC,CASSQGGRSGSYNEQFF